Detailed here is one T cell receptor (beta chain). The antigen remains undetermined. TCRdb's copy holds only in-frame clones and misses some; the assay was immunoSEQ multiplex PCR. The table shows 30,000 or so clones, with roughly 86% occurring only once. The CDR3 length is 12 residues. Per the germline V gene, CDR1 is SGHTA and CDR2 is FQGNSA. The V and J ends lost 6 bases and 0 bases respectively, with 6 bases between them. The data were taken from a study of T cells in localized non-small cell lung cancer. Whole-study results and caveats: Higher T cell density in the blood was associated with longer overall survival, whereas higher adjacent-lung clonality associated with shorter survival.

The sequence derives from a woman aged 40-69 years with stage III lung adenocarcinoma. The genes are TRBV7-2 and TRBJ2-7, with D unclear. Material: peripheral blood mononuclear cells, obtained before any cancer treatment. CDR3: CASSYPSYEQYF. The CDR3 nucleotides read TGTGCCAGCAGTTACCCCTCCTACGAGCAGTACTTC.